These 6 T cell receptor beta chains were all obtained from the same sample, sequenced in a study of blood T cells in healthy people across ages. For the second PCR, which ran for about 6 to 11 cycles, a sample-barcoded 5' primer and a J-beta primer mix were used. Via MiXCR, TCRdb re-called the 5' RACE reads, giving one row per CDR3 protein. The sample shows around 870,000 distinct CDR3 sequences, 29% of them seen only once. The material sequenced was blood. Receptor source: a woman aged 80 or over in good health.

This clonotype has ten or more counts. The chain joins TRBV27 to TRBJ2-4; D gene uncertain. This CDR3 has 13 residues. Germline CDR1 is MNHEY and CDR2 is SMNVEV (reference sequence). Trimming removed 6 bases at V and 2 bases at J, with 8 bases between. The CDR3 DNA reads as TGTGCCAGCAGCCCTATTACCAAAAACATTCAGTACTTC. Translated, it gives CASSPITKNIQYF.

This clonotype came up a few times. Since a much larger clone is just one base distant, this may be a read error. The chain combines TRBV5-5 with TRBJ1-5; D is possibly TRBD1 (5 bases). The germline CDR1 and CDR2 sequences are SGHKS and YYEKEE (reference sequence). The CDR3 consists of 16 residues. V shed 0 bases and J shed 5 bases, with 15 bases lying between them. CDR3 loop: CASSLGSRRGDQPQHF. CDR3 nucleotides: TGTGCCAGCAGCTTGGGGAGTAGGAGGGGAGATCAGCCCCAGCATTTT. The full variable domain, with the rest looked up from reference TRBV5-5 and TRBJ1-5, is DAGVTQSPTHLIKTRGQQVTLRCSPISGHKSVSWYQQVLGQGPQFIFQYYEKEERGRGNFPDRFSARQFPNYSSELNVNALLLGDSALYLCASSLGSRRGDQPQHFGDGTRLSIL.

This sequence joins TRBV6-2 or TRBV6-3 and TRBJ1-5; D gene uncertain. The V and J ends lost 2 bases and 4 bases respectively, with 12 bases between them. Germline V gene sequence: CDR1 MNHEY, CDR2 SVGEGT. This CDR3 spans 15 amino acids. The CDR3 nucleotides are TGTGCCAGCAGTTACGGTGGGCGGGTTAATCAGCCCCAGCATTTT. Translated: CASSYGGRVNQPQHF.

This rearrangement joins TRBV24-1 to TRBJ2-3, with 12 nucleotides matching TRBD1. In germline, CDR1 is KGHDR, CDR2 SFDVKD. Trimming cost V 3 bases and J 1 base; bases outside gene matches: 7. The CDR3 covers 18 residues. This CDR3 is CATSDPWDRGQGTDTQYF. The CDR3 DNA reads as TGTGCCACCAGTGATCCTTGGGACAGGGGGCAGGGCACAGATACGCAGTATTTT.

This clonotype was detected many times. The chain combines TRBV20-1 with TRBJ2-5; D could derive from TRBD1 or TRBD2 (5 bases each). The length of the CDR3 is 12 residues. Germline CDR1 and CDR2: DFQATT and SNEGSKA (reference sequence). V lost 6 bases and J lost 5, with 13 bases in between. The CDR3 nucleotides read TGCAGTGCCGTTGGTCGGGGCGAGACCCAGTACTTC. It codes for CSAVGRGETQYF.

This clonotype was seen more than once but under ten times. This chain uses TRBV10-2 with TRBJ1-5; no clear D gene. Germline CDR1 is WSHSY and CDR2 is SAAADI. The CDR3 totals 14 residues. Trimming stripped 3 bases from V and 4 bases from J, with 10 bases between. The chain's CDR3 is CASSELSWNQPQHF. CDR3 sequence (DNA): TGCGCCAGCAGTGAATTATCATGGAATCAGCCCCAGCATTTT.